These 2 T cell receptor beta chains share one sample of origin, sequenced in a study of blood T cells in healthy people across ages. Alongside a J-beta primer mix, a sample-barcoded 5' primer served in a second PCR lasting about 7 to 11 cycles. TCRdb re-analysed the 5' RACE reads in MiXCR, keeping a single row per CDR3 protein. This sample has some 880,000 distinct CDR3 sequences; 36% occur once, and the top ten carry 10% to 15%. Material: blood. The receptors were sampled from a man aged 18 to 30 in good health.

The rearrangement uses TRBV3-1 and TRBJ1-1, with TRBD1 matching over 7 bases. V gave up 2 bases and J gave up 3 bases; unmatched junction bases: 9. The CDR3 covers 16 residues. Germline loops: CDR1 LGHDT, CDR2 YNNKEL (reference sequence). CDR3 amino acids: CASSQPPGQRDTEAFF. The DNA of the CDR3 is TGTGCCAGCAGCCAACCTCCGGGACAGAGAGACACTGAAGCTTTCTTT.

This clonotype was picked up a small number of times. This chain joins TRBV30 and TRBJ1-2, with D possibly TRBD1 on 5 matching bases. The ends were cut back, 0 bases at V and 6 bases at J, with 11 bases in the middle. Germline values: CDR1 GTSNPN, CDR2 SVGIG (reference sequence). CDR3 size: 13 residues. CDR3 residues: CAWSVGGEHGYTF. For the CDR3, the DNA is TGTGCCTGGAGTGTGGGAGGGGAGCATGGCTACACCTTC.